The present TCR beta chain was sequenced within a study of blood T cells in healthy people across ages. Study-level background: T cells yielded about one barcoded beta molecule per two cells through template switching.

Samples had at least 6 million PBMCs isolated from them. A second PCR of 7 to 11 cycles used a sample-barcoded 5' primer and a J-beta primer mix. TCRdb passed the 5' RACE reads through MiXCR, listing each CDR3 protein once. The top ten hold under 8.5% of the sample, which has over 1,300,000 distinct CDR3 sequences, 45% to 70% seen once. Broader study findings: Unsorted PBMCs ruled out conclusive naive versus antigen-experienced comparison. Investigators viewed diversity estimates from one million T cells as underestimates, the study reported.

V was clipped by 7 bases and J by 8 bases; unmatched bases: 6. From germline, CDR1 is SQVTM and CDR2 ANQGSEA. The CDR3 loop spans 13 amino acids. A note on this clonotype: The antigen remains undetermined.

The V and J genes are TRBV29-1 and TRBJ1-6, with 9 bases fitting TRBD1. This receptor was identified in a man aged 18 to 30 in good health. Sequencing was carried out using blood. This chain's CDR3 is CSAKGQGDSPLHF. CDR3 nucleotide sequence: TGCAGCGCTAAGGGACAGGGAGATTCACCCCTCCACTTT.